The clone carrying this TCR beta chain was seen a handful of times. Antigen specificity is unknown. These data belong to a study of T cells in Graves' hyperthyroidism and ophthalmopathy. Study-wide points: Most clonotypes expanded in thyroid above 0.001 were likewise present in blood.

TCR beta CDR3 sequences were amplified from RNA transcripts. A first-round RT-PCR of the TCR CDR3 used the HTBI primer set. TCRdb re-derived calls from the multiplex PCR reads in MiXCR, one entry per CDR3 protein. This sample has some 300,000 distinct CDR3 sequences; roughly 15% occur once, and the top ten carry around 33%. Patients were excluded for uncontrolled infection, other autoimmune disease, pregnancy or lactation. Fresh peripheral blood, 9.5 to 10 ml of it, supplied the PBMCs. Trimming took off 4 bases at V and 0 bases at J, with 13 bases between the two ends. The CDR3 length is 16 residues. Germline V lookup: CDR1 SNHLY, CDR2 FYNNEI.

The sequence was obtained from a man younger than 45 with Graves' hyperthyroidism. The V call is TRBV2, the J call TRBJ2-4; a weak D match, TRBD2 (6 bases). The specimen sequenced was blood. CDR3 in amino acids: CASSGRGDLAKNIQYF. The CDR3 region has the DNA TGTGCCAGCAGTGGGAGGGGAGACTTAGCCAAAAACATTCAGTACTTC.